This TCR beta chain was sequenced in a study of T cells in Graves' hyperthyroidism and ophthalmopathy (dated by TCRdb to about 2019). Some background on the complete study: Peripheral blood was collected at initial diagnosis, before any treatment. The paper describes TCR Vbeta CDR3 sequencing of fewer than 150 peripheral blood samples, made up of 40 to 45 ophthalmopathy patients, around 78 hyperthyroidism patients and some 17 progressor patients. Once sampling was done, hyperthyroidism patients were given methimazole at a starting dose of 30 mg daily, whereas ophthalmopathy patients were given high-dose intravenous methylprednisolone. The approximately 100 discovery patients were divided at random into training and test sets in a 7:3 ratio. To identify TCR V-J signatures that set the groups apart, the researchers used a discovery cohort of roughly 100 patients, made up of around 42 with Graves' ophthalmopathy and 57 with stable Graves' hyperthyroidism. Prospective prediction of ophthalmopathy was tested in an independent validation cohort of fewer than 20 hyperthyroidism patients and 15 to 17 patients who later progressed to ophthalmopathy. Thyroid tissue and blood T-cell repertoires from about six Graves' hyperthyroidism patients were also compared in the study.

Comments on this clonotype: Its antigen is currently not known. There are no base qualities to consult, and no much larger clone falls within one base.

Study-wide conclusions, independent of this receptor: Sample size was not statistically predetermined, and blinding of investigators to group allocation was not performed. In validation, the model predicted progression to ophthalmopathy with approximately 70% sensitivity and less than 75% specificity, a median of about 6.7 months before onset. A model built on a 13 V-J signature distinguished ophthalmopathy from stable hyperthyroidism, reaching 85% to 90% sensitivity and approximately 81% specificity in cross-validation and 80%/75% in testing. Most expanded thyroid clonotypes (frequency above 0.001) were also detected in blood, suggesting blood repertoires may reflect thyroid immune responses.

Ophthalmopathy patients had moderately to severely active disease, Clinical Activity Score of at least 3, NOSPECS grade of at least 4, and duration under 3 months. The study excluded patients with uncontrolled infections, other autoimmune diseases, pregnancy or lactation. Clinical symptoms, serum thyroxine and TRAb, thyroid ultrasound, and orbital computed tomography formed the basis for the diagnoses. Ficoll-Paque density gradient centrifugation was used to isolate PBMCs from 10 ml of fresh peripheral blood. Total RNA was extracted using Trizol reagent, and RNA quality was assessed on an Agilent 2100 Bioanalyzer. Amplification of TCR beta CDR3 regions was carried out from RNA transcripts. The TCR CDR3 was subjected to a first round of RT-PCR using the HTBI primer set and the Qiagen OneStep RT-PCR kit. Libraries were constructed in a second round of multiplex PCR, after which size selection and purification were performed. Sequencing of the libraries was done on an Illumina HiSeq2000 using paired-end 100 bp reads. The original pipeline was this. Raw data were processed with SOAPnuke, discarding reads with adapters, uncalled bases, mean Phred below 15, or no exact constant-primer or identifier match. High-quality paired reads were merged using COPE v1.2.5, and each unique nucleotide sequence was defined as a clonotype. MiTCR v1.1 was used to align clonotypes to the IMGT TRBV, TRBD and TRBJ reference segments. Analysis was restricted to V-J combinations with a frequency above 0.0001, which covered approximately 99% of repertoires. The TCS score was defined as the ratio of F50 (clonal expansion) to E x V (chaos), calculated using BLOSUM62-based TCRdist between CDR3 peptides within each V-J. Welch's t-statistics and random forest reduced some 510 V-J features to roughly 13, which were used in a naive Bayes classifier (R e1071). TCRdb reran the public reads through fastp at Q25 and MiXCR, keeping productive beta chains. Rows with a matching CDR3 protein are joined into one entry that keeps the most common DNA and genes. TCRdb, not the original authors, processed these V and J calls. The sample table holds roughly 600,000 distinct CDR3 sequences, of which roughly 14% were seen once. About 12% of the sample goes to the ten largest clones.

The CDR3 numbers 14 residues from cysteine through phenylalanine. Of the read, only the CDR3 DNA is kept; its 42 bases are in frame from base 1. The trim is 4 bases for V and 5 bases for J, with a gap of 14 bases between the germline ends. The germline V gene specifies MDHEN as CDR1 and SYDVKM as CDR2. Here the chain combines TRBV28 and TRBJ2-5, with the D gene too uncertain to name. Specimen: blood. This receptor was obtained from a woman aged 45-65 years with Graves' ophthalmopathy. CDR3 protein: CASSSVGLGETQYF. The DNA sequence is TGTGCCAGCAGTTCTGTAGGGCTCGGGGAGACCCAGTACTTC.